These 27 T cell receptor beta chains were sequenced from one sample in a study of CD8+ T cells in alopecia areata. As the sequencing template, cDNA was produced by extracting RNA and reverse transcribing it. TCRdb's table, derived via immunoSEQ multiplex PCR, lists solely in-frame clones and lacks some. The sample holds more than 200,000 clones, approximately 40% seen once. Treatment described: oral pan-JAK inhibitor, 5-10 mg twice daily. The source was CD4+ T cells sorted from blood, collected at roughly week 36, from a patient treated with tofacitinib. The receptors shown here come from a human donor with alopecia areata.

This clone was detected a few times. The rearrangement joins TRBV29-1 to TRBJ1-4; the match to TRBD1 covers 8 bases. The trim removed 4 bases at V and 0 bases at J, leaving 4 bases unmatched. CDR3 length equals 15 residues. CDR1 is SQVTM and CDR2 is ANQGSEA in the germline V gene. CDR3 in amino acids: CSVGPGQATNEKLFF. Written as DNA, the CDR3 is TGCAGCGTTGGACCGGGACAGGCAACTAATGAAAAACTGTTTTTT.

A few counts support this clone. The V call is TRBV5-1, the J call TRBJ2-5; D assignment may be TRBD1 or TRBD2 (5 bases each). Trimming removed 3 bases from V and 1 base from J, with 13 bases in between. The CDR3 is 15 residues long. The germline V gene has CDR1 SGHRS and CDR2 YFSETQ. CDR3 nucleotide sequence: TGCGCCAGCAGCTCGTCGGGGCGGTCCCAAGAGACCCAGTACTTC. Translated, it gives CASSSSGRSQETQYF.

This clone turned up a few times. The chain couples TRBV29-1 to TRBJ2-4; D may correspond to TRBD1 or TRBD2 (6 bases each). The CDR3 consists of 15 residues. Germline lookup yields CDR1 SQVTM and CDR2 ANQGSEA. V was pared by 7 bases and J by 5 bases, with 21 bases between. CDR3 residues: CSAGGGGTAQNIQYF. The CDR3 DNA sequence: TGCAGCGCCGGTGGAGGGGGTACAGCTCAAAACATTCAGTACTTC.

V gene TRBV30 combines with J gene TRBJ1-1; tentative D call: TRBD1 (5 bases). The V end lost 2 bases, the J end lost 0 bases, and 7 bases lay between the germline ends. CDR3 length equals 13 residues. Germline V gives CDR1 GTSNPN, CDR2 SVGIG (reference sequence). The CDR3 DNA reads as TGTGCCTGGAGTCAGACAGTGAACACTGAAGCTTTCTTT. It yields the protein CAWSQTVNTEAFF.

This sequence joins TRBV30 and TRBJ2-2; the D gene could be TRBD1 or TRBD2 (5 bases each). Germline assignment: CDR1 GTSNPN and CDR2 SVGIG (reference sequence). The ends were cut back, 3 bases at V and 6 bases at J, with 5 bases in the middle. The length of the CDR3 is 11 residues. CDR3 bases: TGTGCCTGGAGGGGGGCCGGGGAGCTGTTTTTT. Translation: CAWRGAGELFF.

This clone was counted only a few times. The chain couples TRBV7-2 to TRBJ1-2, with 7 bases fitting TRBD1. CDR1 SGHTA and CDR2 FQGNSA come from the germline V gene. J was trimmed by 2 bases and V by 3 bases; bases with no gene match: 3. The CDR3 is 14 residues long. The CDR3 nucleotides read TGTGCCAGCAGCTTGCTGGGACAGAACTATGGCTACACCTTC. Translating it yields CASSLLGQNYGYTF.

CDR3 protein: CASSPPLGQETQYF. DNA of the CDR3: TGTGCCAGCAGCCCCCCGTTGGGCCAAGAGACCCAGTACTTC. The rearrangement uses TRBV7-2 and TRBJ2-5; D gene unclear. Germline CDR1 SGHTA, CDR2 FQGNSA. Between the trimmed V and J ends, which lost 5 bases and 1 base, there was a span of 11 bases. This CDR3 has 14 residues.

There are a few counts of this clone. This sequence joins TRBV7-2 and TRBJ2-1; 11 nucleotides align to TRBD2. The CDR3 is 15 amino acids. With V trimmed by 5 bases and J by 7 bases, 7 bases remained unmatched. CDR1 and CDR2 from the germline V gene are SGHTA and FQGNSA. CDR3 coding DNA: TGTGCCAGCAGCCGGGCACTAGCGGGAGTTAATGAGCAGTTCTTC. It yields the protein CASSRALAGVNEQFF.

This clone was counted at least ten times. V gene TRBV18 combines with J gene TRBJ2-7; D is ambiguous. CDR3 length: 13 residues. V lost 4 bases and J lost 8, with 15 bases in between. Germline CDR1 reads KGHSH; CDR2 reads LQKENI. The CDR3 reads CASSQDGAGKQYF. The CDR3, as DNA: TGTGCCAGCTCACAAGACGGTGCTGGCAAGCAGTACTTC.

This clone was picked up a small number of times. J is TRBJ2-7 and V is TRBV29-1; no firm D call. The germline V and J ends were trimmed by 6 bases and 6 bases, with 21 bases remaining between them. The CDR3 spans 14 residues. CDR1 and CDR2 from the germline V gene are SQVTM and ANQGSEA. CDR3 coding DNA: TGCAGCGTCGCCGACCGTATAGATAGCCTCGAGCAGTACTTC. This encodes CSVADRIDSLEQYF.

This clone was observed a handful of times. The V and J genes are TRBV19 and TRBJ1-5; D is unclear. Germline V gives CDR1 LNHDA, CDR2 SQIVND (reference sequence). V gave up 5 bases and J gave up 11 bases, with 13 bases separating them. This CDR3 contains 12 residues. The CDR3 DNA reads as TGTGCCAGTAGTGACCATGGTTTAGCCCAGCATTTT. Protein sequence: CASSDHGLAQHF.

The rearrangement joins TRBV4-3 to TRBJ1-2; possible D gene TRBD1, 5 bases. V gave up 0 bases and J gave up 4 bases, with 12 bases separating them. Germline V CDR1 and CDR2: LGHNA, YSLEER. CDR3 length: 15 amino acids. CDR3 nucleotides: TGCGCCAGCAGCCAAGACATGAGGCAGGGCTATGGCTACACCTTC. Translated: CASSQDMRQGYGYTF.

This clone is a singleton in its sample. This chain links TRBV29-1 with TRBJ2-1; 8 bases match TRBD1. The CDR3 consists of 16 residues. Trimming took 2 bases from V and 0 from J; bases not matched to a gene: 6. The germline CDR1 and CDR2 sequences are SQVTM and ANQGSEA. The CDR3 coding sequence is TGCAGCGTTGAAAGGCAGGGGGCTAGCTCCTACAATGAGCAGTTCTTC. Protein: CSVERQGASSYNEQFF.

The V and J genes are TRBV11-1 and TRBJ2-5; D may be TRBD1 (5 bases). The CDR3 is made up of 17 amino acids. Looked up from germline, CDR1 is SGHAT and CDR2 is FQDESV (reference sequence). The V gene lost 0 bases and the J gene lost 3 bases, with 17 bases spanning the gap. The CDR3 coding sequence is TGTGCCAGCAGCTTAGCTGGGGCTAGAAGCTTAAAAGAGACCCAGTACTTC. Amino acids: CASSLAGARSLKETQYF.

The V and J genes are TRBV30 and TRBJ2-4; D ambiguous. The CDR3 extends over 15 amino acids. Germline CDR1 and CDR2: GTSNPN and SVGIG (reference sequence). V lost 5 bases and J 0 bases, leaving 14 bases between the germline ends. CDR3 DNA: TGTGCCTGGGGCCCCTCAGGCGTAGCCAAAAACATTCAGTACTTC. Amino acids: CAWGPSGVAKNIQYF.

The V call is TRBV6-5, the J call TRBJ2-3; the match to TRBD2 covers 11 bases. V dropped 4 bases and J dropped 6; count of bases not matched to a gene: 9. Germline assignment: CDR1 MNHEY and CDR2 SVGAGI. This CDR3 is 16 amino acids long. CDR3 residues: CASSSLAGGRSDTQYF. CDR3 in DNA: TGTGCCAGCAGTTCCCTAGCGGGAGGACGCTCGGATACGCAGTATTTT.

This chain links TRBV29-1 with TRBJ2-7; 10 nucleotides agree with TRBD2. Germline V CDR1 and CDR2: SQVTM, ANQGSEA. The CDR3 loop spans 14 amino acids. V shed 4 bases and J 6 bases; nucleotides not matched to a gene: 9. The DNA of the CDR3 is TGCAGCGTTGTTTTTAGCGGGAGGTCCCTCGAGCAGTACTTC. The encoded protein is CSVVFSGRSLEQYF.

This clone was picked up a small number of times. CDR3 residues: CASSWLGQGLAEAFF. The CDR3 DNA is TGTGCCAGCAGTTGGCTGGGACAGGGTTTGGCGGAAGCTTTCTTT. This chain joins TRBV2 and TRBJ1-1; 9 positions agree with TRBD1. There are 15 residues in the CDR3. Germline loops: CDR1 SNHLY, CDR2 FYNNEI. The J segment lost 8 bases and the V segment lost 5 bases, leaving 12 bases of the junction unmatched.

V is TRBV15 and J is TRBJ1-2, with 7 bases that match TRBD1. The V segment lost 4 bases and the J segment 5 bases; nucleotides outside the gene matches: 4. Germline V CDR1 and CDR2: LNHNV, YYDKDF (reference sequence). This CDR3 comprises 13 residues. CDR3: CATSNDRVYGYTF. CDR3 coding DNA: TGTGCCACCAGCAATGACAGGGTGTATGGCTACACCTTC.

The rearrangement joins TRBV4-3 to TRBJ2-3; the match to TRBD1 covers 9 bases. In germline, CDR1 is LGHNA, CDR2 YSLEER. The CDR3 spans 15 residues. The V segment lost 4 bases and the J segment 3 bases; nucleotides outside the gene matches: 5. The CDR3 DNA is TGCGCCAGCAGCCTAGGGACAGGGAGGACAGATACGCAGTATTTT. Translating it yields CASSLGTGRTDTQYF.

V and J are TRBV18 and TRBJ2-2; TRBD1 matches at 7 bases. CDR1 is KGHSH and CDR2 is LQKENI in the germline V gene. The CDR3 runs to 16 residues. V lost 2 bases, J lost 6 bases, and 9 bases stayed unmatched. The CDR3 region is CASSPDRVSAAGELFF. The CDR3 bases are TGTGCCAGCTCACCAGACAGGGTGAGCGCGGCCGGGGAGCTGTTTTTT.

V usage is TRBV21-1 and J usage is TRBJ1-4. TRBV21-1 is classified as a pseudogene. CDR3 length equals 10 residues. The CDR3 sequence: CASSNEKLFF. The CDR3 DNA sequence: TGTGCCAGCAGCAACGAAAAACTGTTTTTT.

V and J are TRBV29-1 and TRBJ1-1, with D unresolved. Per the germline V gene, CDR1 is SQVTM and CDR2 is ANQGSEA. Deletions cut 2 bases from V and 1 base from J, with 5 bases between. CDR3 length: 12 amino acids. The CDR3 DNA reads as TGCAGCGTTGAACGGCAGAACACTGAAGCTTTCTTT. Its translation: CSVERQNTEAFF.

The chain recombines TRBV7-3 with TRBJ2-7; 8 positions match TRBD1. The germline V gene has CDR1 SGHTA and CDR2 FQGTGA. The CDR3 has 13 residues. With 3 bases clipped from V and 7 bases from J, the junction kept 5 bases outside the gene matches. The CDR3: CASSFQGAGEQYF. CDR3 nucleotides: TGTGCCAGCAGCTTCCAGGGGGCAGGGGAGCAGTACTTC.

The chain employs TRBV7-2 and TRBJ2-3, with 8 bases fitting TRBD2. The CDR3 runs to 14 residues. V was pared by 5 bases and J by 8 bases, with 9 bases of the junction left unmatched. CDR1 and CDR2 (germline): SGHTA, FQGNSA. Here the CDR3 DNA reads TGTGCCAGCAGCCCGACTAGCGTATATGGTACGCAGTATTTT. This translates into CASSPTSVYGTQYF.

The genes are TRBV25-1 and TRBJ1-2, with D unclear. The V gene lost 5 bases and the J gene lost 3 bases, with 7 bases spanning the gap. Germline CDR1 reads MGHDK; CDR2 reads SYGVNS. The CDR3 has 12 residues. The CDR3 bases are TGTGCCAGCAGTCGGACGGACTATGGCTACACCTTC. It yields the protein CASSRTDYGYTF.

This chain links TRBV19 with TRBJ2-5; TRBD2 matches 11 bases. This CDR3 contains 15 residues. CDR1 is LNHDA, CDR2 SQIVND, per germline (reference sequence). The J segment lost 4 bases and the V segment lost 3 bases, leaving 4 bases of the junction unmatched. CDR3 loop: CASSISSGRLETQYF. The CDR3 DNA follows: TGTGCCAGTAGTATCTCTAGCGGGAGGTTAGAGACCCAGTACTTC.